This TCR beta chain derives from a study of identical twins. About this clonotype: The target antigen is unknown.

Study-wide results and caveats: Partly confounded zero-insertion analyses could result from invariant MAIT and iNKT cells.

TCRdb redid the calling of the 5' RACE reads with MiXCR, one entry per CDR3 protein. Found here are around 450,000 distinct CDR3 sequences, 13% to 15% of them singletons; the top ten hold about 0.53%. The sample was also linked to a second study, of yellow fever vaccine responses in identical twins.

The receptor was isolated from a woman younger than 35 in good health. Specimen: CD4+ T cells sorted from blood.

In DNA form, the CDR3 reads TGTGCCATCAGTGAGCCTTATGGGCCCGGGGCCAAAAACATTCAGTACTTC. It specifies CAISEPYGPGAKNIQYF. The chain joins TRBV10-3 to TRBJ2-4; D gene ambiguous. This CDR3 region has 17 residues. Germline values: CDR1 ENHRY, CDR2 SYGVKD. Deletions cut 2 bases from V and 1 base from J, with 15 bases between.